The 4 T cell receptor beta chains below come from one sample, sequenced in a study of blood T cell repertoires in COVID-19. This table comes from immunoSEQ multiplex PCR, and its TCRdb copy is limited to in-frame clones, with some not included. This sample has 200,000 or so clones, with 70% to 85% found just once. The sequenced sample was peripheral blood. The receptor set was obtained from a young woman with acute or convalescent COVID-19.

V usage is TRBV27 and J usage is TRBJ1-4, with 9 bases identical to TRBD1. The germline CDR1 and CDR2 sequences are MNHEY and SMNVEV (reference sequence). CDR3 size: 15 residues. V trimming: 5 bases; J trimming: 7 bases; junction bases outside the gene matches: 8. Here the CDR3 DNA reads TGTGCCAGCAGTCGACCGGGACAGGGATTTGAAAAACTGTTTTTT. Translation gives CASSRPGQGFEKLFF. Full variable domain (rest looked up from reference TRBV27 and TRBJ1-4): EAQVTQNPRYLITVTGKKLTVTCSQNMNHEYMSWYRQDPGLGLRQIYYSMNVEVTDKGDVPEGYKVSRKEKRNFPLILESPSPNQTSLYFCASSRPGQGFEKLFFGSGTQLSVL.

The chain links TRBV5-4 to TRBJ1-5; D gene unclear. V lost 0 bases and J 4 bases, leaving 11 bases between the germline ends. There are 15 residues in the CDR3. Germline CDR1 is SGHNT and CDR2 is YYREEE (reference sequence). For the CDR3, the DNA is TGTGCCAGCAGCTTGGATGCGGGCCCAAATCAGCCCCAGCATTTT. It codes for CASSLDAGPNQPQHF.

V and J are TRBV5-1 and TRBJ1-1; D is possibly TRBD1 (6 bases). With 5 bases removed from V and 4 bases from J, the gap between germline ends came to 15 bases. The CDR3 has 14 amino acids. Germline V gene sequence: CDR1 SGHRS, CDR2 YFSETQ. CDR3 sequence (DNA): TGCGCCAGCAGAAGCTTCAGGGGCGGCACTGAAGCTTTCTTT. It is translated as CASRSFRGGTEAFF.

By its share, this clone is medium-sized (0.01 to 0.1%). V and J are TRBV4-1 and TRBJ2-5, with 8 bases that match TRBD2. CDR1 MGHRA and CDR2 YSYEKL come from the germline V gene. The CDR3 contains 13 residues. V was clipped by 4 bases and J by 2 bases; unmatched bases: 0. The CDR3 spells CASSPGGQETQYF. Written as DNA, the CDR3 is TGCGCCAGCAGCCCGGGAGGGCAAGAGACCCAGTACTTC.